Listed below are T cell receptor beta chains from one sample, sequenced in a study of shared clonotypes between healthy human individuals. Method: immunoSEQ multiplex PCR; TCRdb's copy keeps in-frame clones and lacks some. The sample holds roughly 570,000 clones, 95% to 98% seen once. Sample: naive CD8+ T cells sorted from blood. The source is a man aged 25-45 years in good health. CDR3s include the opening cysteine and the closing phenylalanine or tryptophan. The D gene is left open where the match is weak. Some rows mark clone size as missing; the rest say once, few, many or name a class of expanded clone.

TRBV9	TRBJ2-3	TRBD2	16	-	CASSAGTSDDRDTQYF	TGTGCCAGCAGCGCCGGGACTAGCGACGATCGAGATACGCAGTATTTT
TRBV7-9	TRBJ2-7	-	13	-	CASSLAVPYEQYF	TGTGCCAGCAGCTTAGCGGTTCCCTACGAGCAGTACTTC
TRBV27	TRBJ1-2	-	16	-	CASSPRDTSGVGGYTF	TGTGCCAGCAGTCCCCGGGACACCTCAGGGGTTGGTGGCTACACCTTC
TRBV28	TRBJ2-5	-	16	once	CASSPVGGVYQETQYF	TGTGCCAGCAGCCCGGTGGGGGGCGTCTACCAAGAGACCCAGTACTTC
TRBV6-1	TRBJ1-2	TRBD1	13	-	CASMEWQGDGYTF	TGTGCCAGCATGGAATGGCAGGGGGATGGCTACACCTTC
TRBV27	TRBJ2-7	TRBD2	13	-	CASSQGRVYEQYF	TGTGCCAGCAGTCAAGGGAGGGTCTACGAGCAGTACTTC
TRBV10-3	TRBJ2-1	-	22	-	CAISESRWEALSSQGTYNEQFF	TGTGCCATCAGTGAGTCGAGGTGGGAGGCACTTTCCTCCCAGGGGACCTACAATGAGCAGTTCTTC
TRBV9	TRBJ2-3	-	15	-	CASSVGRPGTDTQYF	TGTGCCAGCAGCGTGGGTCGACCCGGCACAGATACGCAGTATTTT
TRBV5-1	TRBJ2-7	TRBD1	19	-	CASSDGTGSGKTSTYEQYF	TGCGCCAGCAGCGACGGGACAGGGAGCGGGAAAACCTCAACCTACGAGCAGTACTTC
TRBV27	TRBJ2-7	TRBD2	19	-	CASSFLHPGTSGRADEQYF	TGTGCCAGCAGTTTTCTTCATCCCGGGACTAGCGGGAGGGCCGACGAGCAGTACTTC
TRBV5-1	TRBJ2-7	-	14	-	CASSLDSIVYEQYF	TGCGCCAGCAGCTTAGACAGTATCGTCTACGAGCAGTACTTC
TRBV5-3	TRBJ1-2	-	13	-	CARSQDHKDGYTF	TGTGCCAGAAGCCAGGACCATAAGGACGGCTACACCTTC
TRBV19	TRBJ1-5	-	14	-	CASSIGQNNQPQHF	TGTGCCAGTAGTATTGGGCAGAACAATCAGCCCCAGCATTTT
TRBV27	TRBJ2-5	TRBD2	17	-	CASSLQWLAGDGETQYF	TGTGCCAGCAGTTTACAGTGGCTAGCGGGAGATGGGGAGACCCAGTACTTC
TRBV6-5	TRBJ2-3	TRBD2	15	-	CASSHGTSGTDTQYF	TGTGCCAGCAGCCACGGGACTAGCGGCACAGATACGCAGTATTTT
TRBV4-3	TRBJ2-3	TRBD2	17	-	CASSQKGLAEHTDTQYF	TGCGCCAGCAGCCAAAAGGGACTAGCGGAGCACACAGATACGCAGTATTTT
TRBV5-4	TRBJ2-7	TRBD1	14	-	CASSLEGAVDEQYF	TGTGCCAGCAGCTTGGAGGGGGCGGTGGACGAGCAGTACTTC
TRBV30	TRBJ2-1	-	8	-	CASNEQFF	TGTGCCTCCAATGAGCAGTTCTTC
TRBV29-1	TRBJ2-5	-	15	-	CSVQLLGEALETQYF	TGCAGCGTTCAACTTCTGGGGGAGGCCTTGGAGACCCAGTACTTC
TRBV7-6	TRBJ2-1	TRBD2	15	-	CASSLGLARRNEQFF	TGTGCCAGCAGCTTAGGACTAGCGCGCAGGAATGAGCAGTTCTTC
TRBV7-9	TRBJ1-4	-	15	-	CASSPRAASGEKLFF	TGTGCCAGCAGCCCCCGGGCCGCCAGCGGGGAAAAACTGTTTTTT
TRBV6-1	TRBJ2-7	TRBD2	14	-	CASFLAGVSYEQYF	TGTGCCAGCTTTCTAGCGGGAGTTAGCTACGAGCAGTACTTC
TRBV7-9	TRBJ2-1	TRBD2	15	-	CASSPREGSYNEQFF	TGTGCCAGCAGCCCAAGGGAGGGCTCCTACAATGAGCAGTTCTTC
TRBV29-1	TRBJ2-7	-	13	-	CSVEGGNSYEQYF	TGCAGCGTTGAAGGTGGAAACTCCTACGAGCAGTACTTC
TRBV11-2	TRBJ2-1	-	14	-	CASSLRPLGDEQFF	TGTGCCAGCAGCTTACGTCCTCTGGGGGATGAGCAGTTCTTC
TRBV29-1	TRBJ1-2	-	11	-	CSVEDRNGYTF	TGCAGCGTTGAAGACCGGAACGGCTACACCTTC
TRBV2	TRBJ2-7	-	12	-	CASRGRVYEQYF	TGTGCCAGCAGGGGTCGAGTCTACGAGCAGTACTTC
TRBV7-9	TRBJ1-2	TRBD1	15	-	CASSLGDRYNYGYTF	TGTGCCAGCAGCTTGGGGGACAGGTACAACTATGGCTACACCTTC
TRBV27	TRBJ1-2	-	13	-	CASRTRVGNGYTF	TGTGCCAGCAGGACCAGGGTGGGCAATGGCTACACCTTC
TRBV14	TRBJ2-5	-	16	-	CASSQDARRVQETQYF	TGTGCCAGCAGCCAAGATGCTCGGCGGGTCCAAGAGACCCAGTACTTC
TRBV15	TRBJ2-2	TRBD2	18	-	CATSRPGLAGLHTGELFF	TGTGCCACCAGCAGACCCGGACTAGCGGGGCTTCACACCGGGGAGCTGTTTTTT
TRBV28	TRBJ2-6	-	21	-	CASSLPALGAGTYSGANVLTF	TGTGCCAGCAGTTTGCCCGCACTAGGGGCCGGGACCTACTCTGGGGCCAACGTCCTGACTTTC
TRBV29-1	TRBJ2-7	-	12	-	CSVGESSYEQYF	TGCAGCGTTGGCGAGAGCTCCTACGAGCAGTACTTC
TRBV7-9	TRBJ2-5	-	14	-	CASSLYQGLETQYF	TGTGCCAGCAGCTTATATCAGGGGCTCGAGACCCAGTACTTC
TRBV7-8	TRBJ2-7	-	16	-	CASSLEVGAGSYEQYF	TGTGCCAGCAGCTTAGAGGTGGGGGCGGGCTCCTACGAGCAGTACTTC
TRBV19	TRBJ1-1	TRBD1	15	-	CASTWTGNLNTEAFF	TGTGCCAGTACTTGGACAGGGAATCTGAACACTGAAGCTTTCTTT
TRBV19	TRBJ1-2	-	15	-	CATPKPAQVRGGYTF	TGTGCCACCCCTAAGCCCGCACAGGTCCGGGGCGGCTACACCTTC
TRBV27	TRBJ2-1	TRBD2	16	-	CASSGLAGGSYNEQFF	TGTGCCAGCAGTGGACTAGCGGGAGGCTCCTACAATGAGCAGTTCTTC
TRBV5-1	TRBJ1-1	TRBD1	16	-	CASSLGDRGGNTEAFF	TGCGCCAGCAGCTTGGGAGACAGGGGTGGAAACACTGAAGCTTTCTTT
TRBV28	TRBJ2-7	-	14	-	CASRPLTFSYEQYF	TGTGCCAGCAGACCCCTCACATTCTCCTACGAGCAGTACTTC
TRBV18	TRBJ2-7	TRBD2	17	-	CASSPGLAGAPRYEQYF	TGTGCCAGCTCACCCGGACTAGCGGGAGCCCCTAGGTACGAGCAGTACTTC
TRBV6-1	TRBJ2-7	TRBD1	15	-	CALREGQGLTYEQYF	TGTGCCCTCCGGGAGGGACAGGGGTTAACCTACGAGCAGTACTTC
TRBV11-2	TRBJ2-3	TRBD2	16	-	CASSWGLAGELHTQYF	TGTGCCAGCAGCTGGGGACTAGCGGGAGAACTTCATACGCAGTATTTT
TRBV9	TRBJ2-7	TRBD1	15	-	CASSRTGTGSYEQYF	TGTGCCAGCAGCCGAACCGGGACAGGGTCCTACGAGCAGTACTTC
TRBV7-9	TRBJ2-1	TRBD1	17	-	CASSLFVTGTGGIEQFF	TGTGCCAGCAGCTTATTCGTAACCGGGACAGGGGGTATTGAGCAGTTCTTC
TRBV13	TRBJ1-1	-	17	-	CASSLSSPWQGDTEAFF	TGTGCCAGCAGCTTATCATCCCCGTGGCAGGGAGACACTGAAGCTTTCTTT
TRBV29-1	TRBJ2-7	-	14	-	CSVEDRGRNYEQYF	TGCAGCGTTGAAGATCGGGGGCGAAACTACGAGCAGTACTTC
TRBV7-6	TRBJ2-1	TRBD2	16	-	CASSSSSGSSYNEQFF	TGTGCCAGCAGCTCATCTAGCGGTAGCTCCTACAATGAGCAGTTCTTC
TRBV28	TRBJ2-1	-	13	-	CASSLTNYNEQFF	TGTGCCAGCAGTTTGACGAACTACAATGAGCAGTTCTTC
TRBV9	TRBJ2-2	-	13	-	CASSVVGSGELFF	TGTGCCAGCAGCGTAGTAGGATCCGGGGAGCTGTTTTTT
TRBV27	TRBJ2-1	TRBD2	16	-	CASSSGTSGSYNEQFF	TGTGCCAGCAGTTCTGGGACTAGCGGGAGTTACAATGAGCAGTTCTTC
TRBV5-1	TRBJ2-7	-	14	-	CASSVDGTTYEQYF	TGCGCCAGCAGCGTAGACGGAACAACCTACGAGCAGTACTTC